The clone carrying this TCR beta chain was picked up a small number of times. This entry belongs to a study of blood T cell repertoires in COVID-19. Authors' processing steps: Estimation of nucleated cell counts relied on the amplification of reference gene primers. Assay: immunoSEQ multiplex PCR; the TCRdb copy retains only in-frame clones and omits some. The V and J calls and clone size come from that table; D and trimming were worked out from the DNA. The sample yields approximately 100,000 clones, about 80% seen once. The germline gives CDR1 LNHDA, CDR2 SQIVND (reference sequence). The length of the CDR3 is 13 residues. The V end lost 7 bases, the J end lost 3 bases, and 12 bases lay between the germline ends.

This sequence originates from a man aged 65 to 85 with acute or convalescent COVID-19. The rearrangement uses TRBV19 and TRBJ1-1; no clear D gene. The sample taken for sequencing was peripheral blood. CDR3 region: CASNPDEDTEAFF. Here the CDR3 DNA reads TGTGCCAGTAACCCGGATGAGGACACTGAAGCTTTCTTT.